Below, 16 T cell receptor beta chains from the same sample are listed, as sequenced in a study of CD8 T cells in ankylosing spondylitis. TCRdb re-analysed the 5' RACE reads in MiXCR, keeping a single row per CDR3 protein. The sample shows a few hundred thousand distinct CDR3 sequences, around 20% of them seen only once. Sequencing was done on a sample of blood, either unsorted or a sorted T cell fraction (not recorded which). These receptors originate from a female donor with ankylosing spondylitis or in good health (not recorded which).

The chain carries TRBV12-3 or TRBV12-4 and TRBJ2-1, with 11 bases lining up with TRBD2. J lost 9 bases, V lost 7 bases, and 11 bases had no gene match. This CDR3 region has 15 residues. The CDR3 here is CASTLTSGRRSEQFF. Written as DNA, the CDR3 is TGTGCCAGCACACTTACTAGCGGGAGAAGAAGTGAGCAGTTCTTC.

This chain links TRBV12-3 or TRBV12-4 with TRBJ2-7; possibly TRBD2 for D (6 bases). CDR3 length: 15 residues. V lost 6 bases and J 0 bases, leaving 15 bases between the germline ends. CDR3 loop: CASSSAVADSYEQYF. Written as DNA, the CDR3 is TGTGCCAGCAGCTCCGCGGTAGCGGACTCCTACGAGCAGTACTTC.

J is TRBJ2-7 and V is TRBV12-3 or TRBV12-4, with D unclear. CDR3 length: 13 amino acids. Trimming removed 5 bases at V and 0 bases at J, with 8 bases between. The DNA of the CDR3 is TGTGCCAGCAGTCCACGAAGCTCCTACGAGCAGTACTTC. Its translation: CASSPRSSYEQYF.

This clonotype was picked up many times. The V and J genes are TRBV7-8 and TRBJ2-3; 7 bases align to TRBD1. This CDR3 comprises 14 residues. From germline, CDR1 is SGHVS and CDR2 FQNEAQ. V lost 2 bases to trimming and J lost 12 bases; unmatched junction nucleotides: 11. CDR3 region: CASSLRDRMLLQYF. In DNA, the CDR3 is TGTGCCAGCAGCTTAAGGGACAGAATGTTGTTACAGTATTTT.

This clonotype showed up many times. The genes are TRBV20-1 and TRBJ1-2; TRBD1 matches at 7 bases. Germline V CDR1 and CDR2: DFQATT, SNEGSKA (reference sequence). The CDR3 spans 14 residues. V shed 1 base, J shed 4 bases, and the junction held 6 bases outside the gene matches. In DNA, the CDR3 is TGCAGTGCTAGAGTTGGTCAGGGGGGCTATGGCTACACCTTC. The encoded protein is CSARVGQGGYGYTF.

This clonotype was detected a few times. V usage is TRBV7-2 and J usage is TRBJ2-1, with 9 positions matching TRBD2. J lost 2 bases, V lost 4 bases, and 6 bases had no gene match. CDR3 length equals 16 residues. The germline gives CDR1 SGHTA, CDR2 FQGNSA. CDR3 sequence: CASSSTRLAAYNEQFF. The CDR3 coding sequence is TGTGCCAGCAGCTCGACAAGACTAGCGGCCTACAATGAGCAGTTCTTC.

This clonotype was detected a few times. V is TRBV12-3 or TRBV12-4 and J is TRBJ2-7; D uncertain. CDR3 length: 11 amino acids. V lost 5 bases and J 6 bases, leaving 8 bases between the germline ends. The CDR3 coding sequence is TGTGCCAGCAGTAGAGTTGGCGAGCAGTACTTC. Translated, it gives CASSRVGEQYF.

There are a few counts of this clonotype. The chain recombines TRBV10-3 with TRBJ2-1, with a tentative D call TRBD2 (6 bases). The CDR3 spans 14 residues. V dropped 6 bases and J dropped 6 bases, with 15 bases sitting between them. Germline-derived CDR1 and CDR2 are ENHRY and SYGVKD. CDR3 residues: CAIRAGQRGNEQFF. As DNA, the CDR3 is TGTGCCATCAGAGCGGGCCAACGCGGCAATGAGCAGTTCTTC.

This chain links TRBV7-2 with TRBJ2-1; tentatively, D is TRBD2 (5 bases). The V gene lost 10 bases and the J gene lost 5 bases, with 18 bases spanning the gap. CDR1 and CDR2 from the germline V gene are SGHTA and FQGNSA. This CDR3 spans 14 amino acids. CDR3 sequence: CATRAGGRDNEQFF. The CDR3 bases are TGTGCCACCCGTGCCGGAGGTCGGGACAATGAGCAGTTCTTC. Full variable domain (rest looked up from reference TRBV7-2 and TRBJ2-1): GAGVSQSPSNKVTEKGKDVELRCDPISGHTALYWYRQSLGQGLEFLIYFQGNSAPDKSGLPSDRFSAERTGGSVSTLTIQRTQQEDSAVYLCATRAGGRDNEQFFGPGTRLTVL.

This clonotype was counted between two and nine times. The rearrangement links TRBV4-3 to TRBJ2-7; D gene uncertain. The CDR3 runs 15 residues. CDR1 LGHNA and CDR2 YSLEER come from the germline V gene. Trimming left V 0 bases short and J 4 bases short, with 13 bases between. The CDR3 DNA reads TGCGCCAGCAGCCAAGAAGGCAGACTTACTTACGAGCAGTACTTC. Its translation is CASSQEGRLTYEQYF.

This clonotype was picked up a small number of times. CDR3 protein: CSASRDRFFYGYTF. CDR3 in DNA: TGCAGTGCTAGCCGGGACAGGTTTTTCTATGGCTACACCTTC. The V and J genes are TRBV20-1 and TRBJ1-2; 8 bases agree with TRBD1. Germline lookup yields CDR1 DFQATT and CDR2 SNEGSKA (reference sequence). The CDR3 is 14 amino acids. V trimming: 3 bases; J trimming: 4 bases; junction bases outside the gene matches: 7.

The chain uses TRBV4-3 and TRBJ2-1; weak D call: TRBD2 (5 bases). The germline V gene has CDR1 LGHNA and CDR2 YSLEER. This CDR3 contains 16 residues. Trimming left V 0 bases short and J 8 bases short, with 17 bases between. The CDR3 coding sequence is TGCGCCAGCAGCCAAGATCCATTGACCATCGGGGATGAGCAGTTCTTC. Its translation is CASSQDPLTIGDEQFF.

In this sample, this clonotype turned up a few times. This sequence joins TRBV18 and TRBJ2-1; D not resolved. From germline, CDR1 is KGHSH and CDR2 LQKENI. Trimming left V 3 bases short and J 2 bases short, with 8 bases between. The CDR3 is 14 amino acids. The CDR3 spells CASSPRGTYNEQFF. For the CDR3, the DNA is TGTGCCAGCTCACCTCGCGGCACCTACAATGAGCAGTTCTTC.

This clonotype was detected a few times. The CDR3 protein is CSGGPGNTEAFF. The CDR3 bases are TGCAGCGGCGGCCCGGGGAACACTGAAGCTTTCTTT. V is TRBV29-1 and J is TRBJ1-1; the D is unclear. The germline V gene encodes CDR1 SQVTM and CDR2 ANQGSEA. V lost 7 bases to trimming and J lost 1 base, with 10 bases between them. This CDR3 region has 12 residues.

This sequence joins TRBV25-1 and TRBJ1-2; TRBD1 is a possible D gene (5 bases). The CDR3 contains 14 residues. V lost 2 bases and J lost 10, with 17 bases in between. Germline-derived CDR1 and CDR2 are MGHDK and SYGVNS. The CDR3 sequence: CASSEPGPSRDYTF. DNA for the CDR3: TGTGCCAGCAGTGAACCGGGACCCTCCCGGGACTACACCTTC.

The gene calls are TRBV7-9 and TRBJ2-5; 8 positions agree with TRBD1. Germline CDR1 and CDR2: SEHNR and FQNEAQ (reference sequence). V shed 5 bases, J shed 4 bases, and the junction held 6 bases outside the gene matches. The CDR3 consists of 14 residues. The CDR3 sequence: CASSTRTGLETQYF. The CDR3, as DNA: TGTGCCAGCAGCACCAGGACAGGGTTAGAGACCCAGTACTTC.